This TCR beta chain was documented in a study of identical twins. TCRdb re-called the 5' RACE reads through MiXCR, storing one row per CDR3 protein. The sample consists of over 250,000 distinct CDR3 sequences, 8.5% to 9.5% of them appearing once. This clonotype occurred many times. The CDR3 loop spans 14 amino acids. V dropped 4 bases and J dropped 5; count of bases not matched to a gene: 3. Per the germline V gene, CDR1 is SEHNR and CDR2 is FQNEAQ (reference sequence). These data were also reused for a study on yellow fever vaccine responses in identical twins.

The sample consisted of CD8+ T cells sorted from blood. This TCR was sampled from a woman younger than 35 in good health. The chain has TRBV7-9 and TRBJ2-1, with 9 bases lining up with TRBD2. The CDR3 here is CASSSSGINNEQFF. The DNA for the CDR3 is TGTGCCAGCAGCTCTAGCGGGATAAACAATGAGCAGTTCTTC. Filled out from reference TRBV7-9 and TRBJ2-1, the complete variable domain reads DTGVSQNPRHKITKRGQNVTFRCDPISEHNRLYWYRQTLGQGPEFLTYFQNEAQLEKSRLLSDRFSAERPKGSFSTLEIQRTEQGDSAMYLCASSSSGINNEQFFGPGTRLTVL.